This entry lists 26 T cell receptor beta chains sequenced from one sample in a study of shared clonotypes between healthy human individuals. Using immunoSEQ multiplex PCR, the repertoire was profiled, and TCRdb retains in-frame clones only, with some absent. This table holds 530,000 or so clones, about 75% found once. Specimen: PBMCs. All receptors derive from a woman between 35 and 50 years old in good health. Some clones in this sample may be carry-over from other donors' samples.

The chain has TRBV5-7 and TRBJ2-3; the match to TRBD1 covers 7 bases. TRBV5-7 falls under the ORF class, with uncertain function. CDR3 length equals 17 residues. Trimming cost V 2 bases and J 2 bases; bases outside gene matches: 11. The CDR3 sequence is CASSFVFSGQYTDTQYF. The CDR3 DNA reads TGTGCCAGCAGCTTTGTTTTTTCGGGACAGTACACAGATACGCAGTATTTT.

This clone was counted between two and nine times. The chain employs TRBV27 and TRBJ1-1; TRBD1 might be the D (6 bases). The CDR3 sequence is 15 residues long. The V end lost 2 bases, the J end lost 1 base, and 11 bases lay between the germline ends. CDR1 is MNHEY and CDR2 is SMNVEV in the germline V gene (reference sequence). In DNA form, the CDR3 reads TGTGCCAGCAGTTTACAGGGGCAGGCGAACACTGAAGCTTTCTTT. It encodes CASSLQGQANTEAFF.

This chain connects TRBV5-6 to TRBJ2-7, with D maybe TRBD2 (5 bases). The germline V gene has CDR1 SGHDT and CDR2 YYEEEE. The CDR3 is 13 amino acids. The germline V and J ends were trimmed by 2 bases and 6 bases, with 12 bases remaining between them. CDR3 region: CASSFDGVVEQYF. CDR3 coding DNA: TGTGCCAGCAGCTTTGACGGGGTAGTCGAGCAGTACTTC.

V usage is TRBV7-9 and J usage is TRBJ2-5; TRBD1 matches at 7 bases. Germline CDR1 and CDR2: SEHNR and FQNEAQ (reference sequence). This CDR3 comprises 12 residues. V dropped 9 bases and J dropped 1; count of bases not matched to a gene: 2. CDR3 residues: CASRDSQETQYF. CDR3 DNA sequence: TGTGCCAGTAGGGACAGCCAAGAGACCCAGTACTTC.

The chain employs TRBV9 and TRBJ2-2; D remains unclear. The V end was cut by 0 bases, the J end by 1 base, with 10 bases between. Germline CDR1 and CDR2: SGDLS and YYNGEE. The CDR3 loop spans 16 amino acids. The CDR3 protein is CASSVGAAQNTGELFF. The CDR3, as DNA: TGTGCCAGCAGCGTAGGGGCAGCGCAGAACACCGGGGAGCTGTTTTTT.

V and J are TRBV11-3 and TRBJ2-1; 8 bases are shared with TRBD2. CDR1 and CDR2 (germline): SGHNT, YENEEA. The J segment lost 10 bases and the V segment lost 5 bases, leaving 13 bases of the junction unmatched. This CDR3 spans 15 amino acids. CDR3 coding DNA: TGTGCCAGCAGCCTCCTGGGGACTAGTGAAAACGAGCAGTTCTTC. This gives the protein CASSLLGTSENEQFF.

The chain couples TRBV27 to TRBJ1-5; D unresolved. Germline lookup yields CDR1 MNHEY and CDR2 SMNVEV (reference sequence). The CDR3 has 16 residues. V lost 2 bases, J lost 0 bases, and 11 bases lay in between. CDR3 sequence (DNA): TGTGCCAGCAGTTTAGGTTCGGCAGCTAGCAATCAGCCCCAGCATTTT. Its protein is CASSLGSAASNQPQHF.

The chain joins TRBV9 to TRBJ2-2; perhaps TRBD1 as D (5 bases). The CDR3 has 15 amino acids. Germline V gene data show CDR1 as SGDLS and CDR2 as YYNGEE. The germline V and J ends were trimmed by 4 bases and 3 bases, with 13 bases remaining between them. The CDR3 region has the DNA TGTGCCAGCAGCTCAGAAGGGGTGTACACCGGGGAGCTGTTTTTT. Its protein product is CASSSEGVYTGELFF.

The rearrangement uses TRBV6-5 and TRBJ2-1, with D possibly TRBD2 on 5 matching bases. The CDR3 is 15 amino acids. Germline V gives CDR1 MNHEY, CDR2 SVGAGI. Deletions cut 0 bases from V and 7 bases from J, with 13 bases between. CDR3 in amino acids: CASSYSVPGENEQFF. The CDR3 DNA reads as TGTGCCAGCAGTTACTCAGTTCCCGGGGAGAATGAGCAGTTCTTC.

V gene TRBV7-8 combines with J gene TRBJ1-5; tentative D call: TRBD1 (6 bases). This CDR3 contains 20 residues. V was trimmed by 1 base and J by 0 bases, leaving 22 bases between them. The V gene's germline CDR1 is SGHVS and CDR2 FQNEAQ. The CDR3 nucleotides read TGTGCCAGCAGCTTAGTTTTGGGGACAATCGCACCATATAGCAATCAGCCCCAGCATTTT. Its translation: CASSLVLGTIAPYSNQPQHF. Full variable domain (missing parts from reference TRBV7-8 and TRBJ1-5): GAGVSQSPRYKVAKRGQDVALRCDPISGHVSLFWYQQALGQGPEFLTYFQNEAQLDKSGLPSDRFFAERPEGSVSTLKIQRTQQEDSAVYLCASSLVLGTIAPYSNQPQHFGDGTRLSIL.

This chain connects TRBV29-1 to TRBJ1-2, with no clear D. The CDR3 runs to 12 residues. Germline V gene data show CDR1 as SQVTM and CDR2 as ANQGSEA. Trimming left V 6 bases short and J 2 bases short, with 10 bases between. The CDR3 DNA sequence: TGCAGCGTGACCCGACTCAACTATGGCTACACCTTC. It yields the protein CSVTRLNYGYTF.

The chain employs TRBV27 and TRBJ2-7; the D gene is possibly TRBD2 (6 bases). Germline V gene lookup returns CDR1 MNHEY and CDR2 SMNVEV (reference sequence). The CDR3 loop spans 16 amino acids. Trimming cost V 3 bases and J 0 bases, with 15 bases left between them. The CDR3 loop is CASSFSGVRASYEQYF. The DNA of the CDR3 is TGTGCCAGCAGTTTTTCGGGAGTGCGGGCCTCCTACGAGCAGTACTTC.

The J gene is TRBJ2-3, the V gene TRBV9; D possibly corresponds to TRBD2 (5 bases). The ends were cut back, 0 bases at V and 2 bases at J, with 10 bases in the middle. The CDR3 is made up of 15 amino acids. The V gene's germline CDR1 is SGDLS and CDR2 YYNGEE. The CDR3 region is CASSVVLGPTDTQYF. DNA for the CDR3: TGTGCCAGCAGCGTAGTACTAGGTCCCACAGATACGCAGTATTTT.

The V call is TRBV7-8, the J call TRBJ2-3; no reliable D call. Trimming stripped 1 base from V and 2 bases from J, with 7 bases between. Germline CDR1 SGHVS, CDR2 FQNEAQ. This CDR3 has 14 amino acids. The CDR3 spells CASSLVRYTDTQYF. DNA for the CDR3: TGTGCCAGCAGCTTAGTCAGGTACACAGATACGCAGTATTTT.

The V gene is TRBV5-1, the J gene TRBJ2-1; 9 bases align to TRBD1. Germline V lookup: CDR1 SGHRS, CDR2 YFSETQ. This CDR3 is 15 amino acids long. Unmatched junction bases numbered 4, after V lost 3 bases and J lost 3 bases. CDR3 DNA sequence: TGCGCCAGCAGCTCCCGGACAGGGGACTACAATGAGCAGTTCTTC. It is translated as CASSSRTGDYNEQFF.

This chain uses TRBV11-3 with TRBJ1-2, with 8 bases that match TRBD1. After removal of 4 bases from V and 0 bases from J, the junction contained 4 bases not matched to a gene. Germline CDR1 reads SGHNT; CDR2 reads YENEEA. The CDR3 is 15 amino acids. CDR3 sequence: CASSSQTGANYGYTF. Here the CDR3 DNA reads TGTGCCAGCAGCTCCCAGACAGGGGCTAACTATGGCTACACCTTC.

V is TRBV5-1 and J is TRBJ2-7; 10 positions agree with TRBD2. V was clipped by 4 bases and J by 5 bases; unmatched bases: 6. From germline, CDR1 is SGHRS and CDR2 YFSETQ. There are 14 residues in the CDR3. The CDR3 protein is CASSDASGSHEQYF. The DNA of the CDR3 is TGCGCCAGCAGCGACGCTAGCGGGAGCCACGAGCAGTACTTC.

The V gene is TRBV5-1, the J gene TRBJ1-6; D is perhaps TRBD1 (5 bases). This CDR3 has 15 residues. Trimming cost V 0 bases and J 8 bases, with 12 bases left between them. CDR1 is SGHRS and CDR2 is YFSETQ in the germline V gene. CDR3: CASSLAGGEDSPLHF. The CDR3 DNA sequence: TGCGCCAGCAGCTTGGCCGGGGGAGAGGATTCACCCCTCCACTTT. Using reference TRBV5-1 and TRBJ1-6 for the parts outside the CDR3, the full variable domain is KAGVTQTPRYLIKTRGQQVTLSCSPISGHRSVSWYQQTPGQGLQFLFEYFSETQRNKGNFPGRFSGRQFSNSRSEMNVSTLELGDSALYLCASSLAGGEDSPLHFGNGTRLTVT.

The table lists this clone with a few counts. The chain uses TRBV4-3 and TRBJ2-7; D is undetermined. Trimming cost V 1 base and J 1 base, with 8 bases left between them. The CDR3 length is 14 residues. Germline V gene sequence: CDR1 LGHNA, CDR2 YSLEER. CDR3 in amino acids: CASSQGLGSYEQYF. The CDR3 DNA is TGCGCCAGCAGCCAAGGGCTGGGATCCTACGAGCAGTACTTC.

The chain couples TRBV28 to TRBJ2-2; 9 bases agree with TRBD1. Germline assignment: CDR1 MDHEN and CDR2 SYDVKM. There are 15 residues in the CDR3. V lost 0 bases, J lost 6 bases, and 2 bases stayed unmatched. The CDR3 sequence: CASSLWGQGPGELFF. The CDR3 region has the DNA TGTGCCAGCAGTTTATGGGGACAGGGACCCGGGGAGCTGTTTTTT.

The chain combines TRBV18 with TRBJ1-5; D gene ambiguous. Germline V gene lookup returns CDR1 KGHSH and CDR2 LQKENI. The CDR3 spans 13 residues. V lost 2 bases to trimming and J lost 8 bases, with 10 bases between them. CDR3 sequence reads: CASSPSAGEPQHF. CDR3 in DNA: TGTGCCAGCTCACCATCTGCTGGGGAGCCCCAGCATTTT.

This clone was recorded once. The CDR3 bases are TGTGCCAGCAGCTTAGACAGCCAGGGGCGCGAGACCCAGTACTTC. This encodes CASSLDSQGRETQYF. The V gene is TRBV11-2, the J gene TRBJ2-5, with a tentative D call TRBD1 (6 bases). There are 15 residues in the CDR3. The V gene lost 0 bases and the J gene lost 5 bases, with 13 bases spanning the gap. Germline CDR1 is SGHAT and CDR2 is FQNNGV.

This sequence joins TRBV6-6 and TRBJ2-1; 11 positions agree with TRBD1. Per the germline V gene, CDR1 is MNHNY and CDR2 is SVGAGI (reference sequence). The CDR3 totals 15 residues. With V trimmed by 6 bases and J by 6 bases, 7 bases remained unmatched. The CDR3 coding sequence is TGTGCCAGCAGCAAGGGACAGGGGGACGTCAATGAGCAGTTCTTC. Its protein product is CASSKGQGDVNEQFF.

This clone was seen once. This chain connects TRBV4-3 to TRBJ1-2; D ambiguous. Germline V lookup: CDR1 LGHNA, CDR2 YSLEER. The germline V and J ends were trimmed by 1 base and 10 bases, with 13 bases remaining between them. The CDR3 length is 13 residues. CDR3 loop: CASSQVRGRPYTF. CDR3 bases: TGCGCCAGCAGCCAAGTTCGCGGCCGCCCCTACACCTTC.

CDR3 DNA: TGTGCCAGCAGTGAAGTGGGGTTTTACGAGCAGTACTTC. It yields the protein CASSEVGFYEQYF. This rearrangement joins TRBV6-1 to TRBJ2-7, with D unclear. The CDR3 has 13 amino acids. Germline V gives CDR1 MNHNS, CDR2 SASEGT. V dropped 1 base and J dropped 4 bases, with 8 bases sitting between them.

V and J are TRBV5-4 and TRBJ2-5; D call uncertain. Trimming stripped 0 bases from V and 3 bases from J, with 12 bases between. The CDR3 covers 15 residues. Germline loops: CDR1 SGHNT, CDR2 YYREEE (reference sequence). CDR3 in amino acids: CASSLAGLVEETQYF. The CDR3 region has the DNA TGTGCCAGCAGCTTGGCCGGGCTAGTAGAAGAGACCCAGTACTTC.